The source of this TCR beta chain is a study of breast tumors, draining lymph nodes, adjacent tissues listed by TCRdb under 2016. With regard to the full study: TCR beta repertoires were compared across tumor, adjacent nontumor tissue and axillary lymph nodes obtained from breast cancer patients. In human breast cancer, the study set out to evaluate how tumor, surrounding tissue and draining lymph node repertoires relate to one another and whether T cells may move between these sites. Broad study findings and their caveats: Rather than being directly demonstrated, the conclusion that tumor T cells originate in lymph nodes was presented as consistent with a hypothesis. Tumor and nontumor tissue repertoires were found to be significantly more similar in luminal-like than in basal-like breast cancer. The data were judged consistent with most tumor T cells deriving from the lymph node and then expanding within tumor tissue. Tumors showed preferential V and J gene usage, and their T-cell repertoire diversity fell below that of lymph nodes yet above that of nontumor tissue.

Sequencing instrument: Illumina HiSeq 2000. Multiplex PCR amplification was used to generate the TCR beta chain libraries. High-throughput sequencing was used to analyze the amplified TCR beta chain products. TCRdb redid the processing of the public reads, applying fastp at Q25 and MiXCR, and retained in-frame beta chains. One record per CDR3 amino acid sequence lists the most common genes and DNA. The sample table holds more than 50,000 distinct CDR3 sequences, of which around 40% were seen once. Jointly, the top ten make up approximately 10% of the sample. About this clonotype itself: The antigen it binds to is not known. Within one base of it there is no much larger clone, and no base qualities were kept.

This sequence originates from a female donor with breast cancer. Some clones in this sample may be carry-over from other donors' samples. Source material: breast tumor tissue.

The DNA sequence is TGTGCCAGCAGCTTCGGGGACTCTTGGGAGACCCAGTACTTC. Its product reads: CASSFGDSWETQYF. The chain is assembled from TRBV7-3 and TRBJ2-5; the best D guess is TRBD2, with 6 bases matching. V lost 3 bases and J lost 5 bases; the stretch between them is 13 bases long. There are 14 amino acids in the CDR3, from cysteine to phenylalanine inclusive. Left in the record is the CDR3 DNA by itself, 42 bases read in frame from the first base. From the germline V gene, CDR1 is SGHTA and CDR2 is FQGTGA.